Listed below are T cell receptor beta chains from one sample, sequenced in a study of cytomegalovirus exposure and HLA in healthy donors. The method was immunoSEQ multiplex PCR; TCRdb's version includes in-frame clones alone and lacks a portion of them. The sample carries 90,000 to 150,000 clones, 70% to 80% recorded once. What was sequenced was PBMCs. Receptors were obtained from a woman in her forties or fifties in good health and CMV-seropositive. The CDR3 runs from the conserved cysteine through the conserved F or W. A D gene is named only where the DNA matches it firmly. A clone size is listed for some rows: how often the clone was seen (once, few, many), or a class if it is expanded.

TRBJ1-5 | once | TRBD1 | TRBV6-1 | TGTGCCAGCAGGAAGCCGGGACAGGGTCATCAGCCCCAGCATTTT | CASRKPGQGHQPQHF
TRBJ1-2 | . | . | TRBV6-4 | TGTGCCAGCAGTGCACAGGTGGGGTATGGCTACACCTTC | CASSAQVGYGYTF
TRBJ1-1 | . | . | TRBV15 | TGTGCCACCAGCAACACAGTGAACACTGAAGCTTTCTTT | CATSNTVNTEAFF
TRBJ1-2 | . | . | TRBV4-2 | TGTGCCAGCAGCCAAGATTTTCTTGGCTACACCTTC | CASSQDFLGYTF
TRBJ2-3 | . | . | TRBV4-1 | TGCGCCAGCAGCCAAGGGAGAGGGGGGGCGGCAGATACGCAGTATTTT | CASSQGRGGAADTQYF
TRBJ2-7 | . | TRBD1 | TRBV7-9 | TGTGCCAGCAGCTTGAAGGGGATACAGGGGGCGCGTGAGCAGTACTTC | CASSLKGIQGAREQYF
TRBJ1-1 | . | . | TRBV25-1 | TGTGCCAGAGGGGAGGGGGGCTGCATGAACACTGAAGCTTTCTTT | CARGEGGCMNTEAFF
TRBJ1-2 | . | TRBD1 | TRBV13 | TGTGCCAGCAGCGGGACAGGAGGCTATGGCTACACCTTC | CASSGTGGYGYTF
TRBJ2-3 | . | . | TRBV30 | TGTGCCTGGAGTGTACAGGTATTCACAGATACGCAGTATTTT | CAWSVQVFTDTQYF
TRBJ2-7 | . | TRBD2 | TRBV9 | TGTGCCAGCAGCGTAGGTCTAGCGGGAGCCGAGCAGTACTTC | CASSVGLAGAEQYF
TRBJ1-1 | . | . | TRBV10-1 | TGCGCCACCAAAATCGGCACTGAAGCTTTCTTT | CATKIGTEAFF
TRBJ1-5 | . | . | TRBV6-6 | TGTGCCAGCAGTCGCGACAGCCTCGATAGCAATCAGCCCCAGCATTTT | CASSRDSLDSNQPQHF
TRBJ2-1 | . | TRBD2 | TRBV29-1 | TGCAGCGTTGTGATCTGGGCGGGGGACTACAATGAGCAGTTCTTC | CSVVIWAGDYNEQFF